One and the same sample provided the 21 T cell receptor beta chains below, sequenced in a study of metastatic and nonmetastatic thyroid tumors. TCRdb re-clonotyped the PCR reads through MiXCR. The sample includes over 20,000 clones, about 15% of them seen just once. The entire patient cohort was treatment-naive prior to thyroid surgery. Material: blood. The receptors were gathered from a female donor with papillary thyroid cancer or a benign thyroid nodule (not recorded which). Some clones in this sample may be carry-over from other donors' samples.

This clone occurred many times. The CDR3 nucleotides are TGCGCCAGCAGCCAAGAAGAGGCTAGCGGGAGTTGGTACGAGCAGTACTTC. Its translation: CASSQEEASGSWYEQYF. The V and J genes are TRBV4-1 and TRBJ2-7, with TRBD2 identical over 10 bases. CDR3 length: 17 amino acids. J gave up 4 bases and V 0 bases, and 9 bases lay outside the gene matches. In germline, CDR1 is MGHRA, CDR2 YSYEKL.

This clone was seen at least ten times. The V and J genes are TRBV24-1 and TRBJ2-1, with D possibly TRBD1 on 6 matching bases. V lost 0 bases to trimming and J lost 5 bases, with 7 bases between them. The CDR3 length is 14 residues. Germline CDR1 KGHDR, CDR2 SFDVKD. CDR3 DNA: TGTGCCACCAGTGATTTGGGACAGCACAATGAGCAGTTCTTC. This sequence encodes CATSDLGQHNEQFF.

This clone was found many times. CDR3 DNA sequence: TGTGCCAGCAGTCTCAGACTGGGGGGCGCGCGGAAGGGGACTAATGAAAAACTGTTTTTT. Protein sequence: CASSLRLGGARKGTNEKLFF. The chain has TRBV27 and TRBJ1-4, with TRBD1 as a possible D gene (6 bases). V lost 5 bases and J 2 bases, leaving 27 bases between the germline ends. This CDR3 is built from 20 residues. From germline, CDR1 is MNHEY and CDR2 SMNVEV (reference sequence).

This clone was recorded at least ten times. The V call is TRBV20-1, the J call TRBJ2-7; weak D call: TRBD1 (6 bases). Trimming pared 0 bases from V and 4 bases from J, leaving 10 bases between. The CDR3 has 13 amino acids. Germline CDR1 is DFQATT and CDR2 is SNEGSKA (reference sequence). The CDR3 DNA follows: TGCAGTGCTAGAGATATGACAGGTTACGAGCAGTACTTC. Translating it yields CSARDMTGYEQYF.

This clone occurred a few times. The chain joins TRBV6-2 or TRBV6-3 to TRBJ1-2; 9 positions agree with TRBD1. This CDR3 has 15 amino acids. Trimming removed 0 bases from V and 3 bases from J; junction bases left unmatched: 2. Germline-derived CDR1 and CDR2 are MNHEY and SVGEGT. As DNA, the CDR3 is TGTGCCAGCAGTTACTCTGACAGGGGGGACTATGGCTACACCTTC. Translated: CASSYSDRGDYGYTF.

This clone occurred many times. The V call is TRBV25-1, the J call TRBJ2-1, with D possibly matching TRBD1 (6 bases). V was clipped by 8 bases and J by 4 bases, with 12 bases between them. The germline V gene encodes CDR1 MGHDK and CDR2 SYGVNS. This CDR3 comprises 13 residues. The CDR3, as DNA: TGTGCCAGCGAACAGGGCCGGTACAATGAGCAGTTCTTC. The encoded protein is CASEQGRYNEQFF.

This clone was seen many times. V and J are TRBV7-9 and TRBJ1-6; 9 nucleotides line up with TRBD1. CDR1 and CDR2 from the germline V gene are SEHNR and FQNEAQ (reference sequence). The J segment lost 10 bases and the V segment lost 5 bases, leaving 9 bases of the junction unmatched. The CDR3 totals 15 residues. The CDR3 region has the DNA TGTGCCAGCAGCGGGAGGGACAGGGTCGGATCACCCCTCCACTTT. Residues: CASSGRDRVGSPLHF. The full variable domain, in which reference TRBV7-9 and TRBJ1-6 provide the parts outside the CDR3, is DTGVSQNPRHKITKRGQNVTFRCDPISEHNRLYWYRQTLGQGPEFLTYFQNEAQLEKSRLLSDRFSAERPKGSFSTLEIQRTEQGDSAMYLCASSGRDRVGSPLHFGNGTRLTVT.

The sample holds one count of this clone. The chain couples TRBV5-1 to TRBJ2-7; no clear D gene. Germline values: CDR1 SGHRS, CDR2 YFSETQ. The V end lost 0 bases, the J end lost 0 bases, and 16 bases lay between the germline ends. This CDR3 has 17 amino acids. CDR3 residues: CASSLGFLERHSYEQYF. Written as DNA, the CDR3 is TGCGCCAGCAGCTTGGGATTTTTGGAGCGACACTCCTACGAGCAGTACTTC.

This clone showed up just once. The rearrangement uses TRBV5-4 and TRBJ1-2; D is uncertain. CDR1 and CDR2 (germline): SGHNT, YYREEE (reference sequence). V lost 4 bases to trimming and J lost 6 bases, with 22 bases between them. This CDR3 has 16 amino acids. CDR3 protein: CASSLRLSGRDNGYTF. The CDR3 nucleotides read TGTGCCAGCAGCCTGAGGCTTTCGGGGAGGGATAATGGCTACACCTTC.

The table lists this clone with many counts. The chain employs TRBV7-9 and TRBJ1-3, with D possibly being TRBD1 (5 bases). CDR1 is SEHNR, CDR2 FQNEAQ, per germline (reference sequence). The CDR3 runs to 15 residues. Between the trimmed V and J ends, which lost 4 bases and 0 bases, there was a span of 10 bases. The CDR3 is CASSSRGLSGNTIYF. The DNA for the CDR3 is TGTGCCAGCAGCTCGAGGGGACTCTCTGGAAACACCATATATTTT.

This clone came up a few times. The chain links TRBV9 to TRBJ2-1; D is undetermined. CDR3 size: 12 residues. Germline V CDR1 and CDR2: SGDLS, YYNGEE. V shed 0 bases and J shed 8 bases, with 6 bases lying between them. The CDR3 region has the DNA TGTGCCAGCAGCGTAGTCGGCGATGAGCAGTTCTTC. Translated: CASSVVGDEQFF.

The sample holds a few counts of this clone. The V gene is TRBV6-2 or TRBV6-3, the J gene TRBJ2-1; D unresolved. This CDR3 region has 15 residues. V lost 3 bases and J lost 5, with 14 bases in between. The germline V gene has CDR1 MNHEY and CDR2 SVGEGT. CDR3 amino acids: CASSYPWSVDNEQFF. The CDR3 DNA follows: TGTGCCAGCAGTTATCCATGGTCGGTTGACAATGAGCAGTTCTTC.

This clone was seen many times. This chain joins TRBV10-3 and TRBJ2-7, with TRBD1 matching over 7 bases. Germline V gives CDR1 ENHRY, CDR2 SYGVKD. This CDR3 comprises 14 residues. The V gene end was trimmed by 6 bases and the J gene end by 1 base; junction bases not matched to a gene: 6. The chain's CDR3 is CAIRGDSSSYEQYF. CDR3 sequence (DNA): TGTGCCATCAGGGGGGACAGTTCGTCCTACGAGCAGTACTTC.

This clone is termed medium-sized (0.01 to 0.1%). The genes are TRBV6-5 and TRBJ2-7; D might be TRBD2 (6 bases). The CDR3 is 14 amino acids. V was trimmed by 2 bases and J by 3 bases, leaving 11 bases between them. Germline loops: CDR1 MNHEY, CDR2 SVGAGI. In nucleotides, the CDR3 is TGTGCCAGCAGTTACGTGGGACTGGGCTACGAGCAGTACTTC. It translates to CASSYVGLGYEQYF.

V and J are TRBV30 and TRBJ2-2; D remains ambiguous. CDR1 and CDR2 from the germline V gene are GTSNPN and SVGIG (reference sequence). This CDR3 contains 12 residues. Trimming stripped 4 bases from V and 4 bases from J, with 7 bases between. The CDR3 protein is CAWNASTGELFF. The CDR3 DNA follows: TGTGCCTGGAACGCGTCCACCGGGGAGCTGTTTTTT.

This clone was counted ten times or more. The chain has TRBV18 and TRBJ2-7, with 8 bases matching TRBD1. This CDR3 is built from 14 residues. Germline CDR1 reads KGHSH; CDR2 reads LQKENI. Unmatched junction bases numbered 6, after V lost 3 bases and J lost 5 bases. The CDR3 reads CASSPRQGNNEQYF. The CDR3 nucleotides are TGTGCCAGCTCACCCCGACAGGGGAACAACGAGCAGTACTTC.

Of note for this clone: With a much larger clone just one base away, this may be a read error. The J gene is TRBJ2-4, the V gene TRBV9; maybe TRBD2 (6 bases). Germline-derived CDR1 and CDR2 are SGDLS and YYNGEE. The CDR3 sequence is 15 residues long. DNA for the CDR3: TGTGCCATCAGCGTAGAGGCCGGGAGCGTATACATTCAGTACTTC. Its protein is CAISVEAGSVYIQYF. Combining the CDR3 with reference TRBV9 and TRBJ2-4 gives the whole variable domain DSGVTQTPKHLITATGQRVTLRCSPRSGDLSVYWYQQSLDQGLQFLIQYYNGEERAKGNILERFSAQQFPDLHSELNLSSLELGDSALYFCAISVEAGSVYIQYFGAGTRLSVL.

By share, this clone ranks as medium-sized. The CDR3 is CASKKGGWIVGELFF. The CDR3 coding sequence is TGTGCCAGCAAGAAAGGGGGCTGGATCGTGGGGGAGCTGTTTTTT. V and J are TRBV6-1 and TRBJ2-2, with 7 bases matching TRBD1. Germline V gene sequence: CDR1 MNHNS, CDR2 SASEGT. Trimming cost V 7 bases and J 8 bases; bases outside gene matches: 13. The CDR3 contains 15 residues.

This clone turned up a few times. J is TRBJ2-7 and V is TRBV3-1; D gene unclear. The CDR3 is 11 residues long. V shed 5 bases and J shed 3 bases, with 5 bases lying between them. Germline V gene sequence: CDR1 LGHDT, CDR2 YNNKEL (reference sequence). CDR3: CASSARYEQYF. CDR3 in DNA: TGTGCCAGCAGCGCACGCTACGAGCAGTACTTC.

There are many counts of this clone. The CDR3 nucleotides are TGTGCCTGGACCCGGACAGGGCCCTACGAGCAGTACTTC. Amino acid sequence: CAWTRTGPYEQYF. The V gene is TRBV30, the J gene TRBJ2-7; 8 bases agree with TRBD1. Looked up from germline, CDR1 is GTSNPN and CDR2 is SVGIG (reference sequence). The trim removed 4 bases at V and 2 bases at J, leaving 4 bases unmatched. CDR3 length: 13 residues.

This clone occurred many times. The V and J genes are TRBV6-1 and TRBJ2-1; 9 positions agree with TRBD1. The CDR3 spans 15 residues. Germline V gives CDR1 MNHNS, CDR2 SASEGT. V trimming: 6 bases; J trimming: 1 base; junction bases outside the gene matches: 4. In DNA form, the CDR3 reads TGTGCCAGCAGGGCCGGGACAGGGTCCTACAATGAGCAGTTCTTC. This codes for CASRAGTGSYNEQFF.